Listed below are T cell receptor beta chains from one sample, sequenced in a study of T-cell reconstitution after alpha-beta-depleted transplantation in children. TCRdb recomputed calls from the PCR reads with MiXCR, one row per CDR3 protein. The data contain 500,000 to 600,000 distinct CDR3 sequences, more than 20% of them singletons. Specimen: PBMCs, collected before TCRalphabeta/CD19-depleted stem cell transplant. The receptor source for this set is a boy under two years old with Wiskott-Aldrich syndrome, due to receive a stem cell transplant. The CDR3 runs from the conserved cysteine through the conserved F or W. Fields, in order: CDR3 protein, CDR3 DNA, J gene, clone size, D gene, V gene. A D gene is named only where the DNA matches it firmly. Rows give clone size only sometimes, using once, few, many, or a class for an expanded clone.

CDR3 protein: CASSRRRGPNEKLFF
CDR3 DNA: TGTGCCAGTAGCCGACGGAGGGGCCCTAATGAAAAACTGTTTTTT
J gene: TRBJ1-4
clone size: few
D gene: NA
V gene: TRBV19

CDR3 protein: CAWSPSRNQPQHF
CDR3 DNA: TGTGCCTGGAGTCCCAGTCGCAATCAGCCCCAGCATTTT
J gene: TRBJ1-5
clone size: NA
D gene: NA
V gene: TRBV30

CDR3 protein: CASSSLTSGHGYNEQFF
CDR3 DNA: TGTGCCAGCAGCTCCCTGACTAGCGGGCACGGATACAATGAGCAGTTCTTC
J gene: TRBJ2-1
clone size: few
D gene: TRBD2
V gene: TRBV11-2

CDR3 protein: CSSGTPRETQYF
CDR3 DNA: TGCAGCTCCGGGACCCCTCGAGAGACCCAGTACTTC
J gene: TRBJ2-5
clone size: NA
D gene: NA
V gene: TRBV20-1

CDR3 protein: CASSYGLVGGDLAKNIQYF
CDR3 DNA: TGCGCCAGCAGCTACGGACTAGTGGGGGGGGATCTCGCCAAAAACATTCAGTACTTC
J gene: TRBJ2-4
clone size: few
D gene: TRBD2
V gene: TRBV5-1

CDR3 protein: CASRGSGELFF
CDR3 DNA: TGTGCCAGCAGGGGGAGCGGGGAGCTGTTTTTT
J gene: TRBJ2-2
clone size: NA
D gene: NA
V gene: TRBV12-3/TRBV12-4

CDR3 protein: CASAREGPYEQFF
CDR3 DNA: TGTGCTAGTGCTCGGGAGGGCCCCTATGAGCAGTTCTTC
J gene: TRBJ2-1
clone size: NA
D gene: TRBD2
V gene: TRBV12-5

CDR3 protein: CASSRGQGVPDYTF
CDR3 DNA: TGCGCCAGCAGCCGAGGACAGGGTGTTCCGGACTACACCTTC
J gene: TRBJ1-2
clone size: NA
D gene: TRBD1
V gene: TRBV5-1

CDR3 protein: CASSSPVGAGRLPTTEAFF
CDR3 DNA: TGCGCCAGCAGCTCCCCGGTTGGAGCGGGACGTCTCCCGACCACTGAAGCTTTCTTT
J gene: TRBJ1-1
clone size: few
D gene: NA
V gene: TRBV5-1

CDR3 protein: CSASRLAGETQYF
CDR3 DNA: TGCAGTGCTTCCCGACTAGCGGGGGAGACCCAGTACTTC
J gene: TRBJ2-5
clone size: few
D gene: TRBD2
V gene: TRBV20-1

CDR3 protein: CASSSDPGNQPQHF
CDR3 DNA: TGTGCCAGCAGTTCTGACCCCGGCAATCAGCCCCAGCATTTT
J gene: TRBJ1-5
clone size: few
D gene: NA
V gene: TRBV12-3/TRBV12-4

CDR3 protein: CASSLGSGRPGSSYEQYF
CDR3 DNA: TGCGCCAGCAGCTTGGGGAGCGGCAGACCTGGTAGCTCCTACGAGCAGTACTTC
J gene: TRBJ2-7
clone size: NA
D gene: NA
V gene: TRBV5-1

CDR3 protein: CSASRQGTLYEQYF
CDR3 DNA: TGCAGTGCTAGCCGCCAGGGGACCCTCTACGAGCAGTACTTC
J gene: TRBJ2-7
clone size: NA
D gene: NA
V gene: TRBV20-1

CDR3 protein: CASSLGLRAFF
CDR3 DNA: TGTGCCAGCAGTTTGGGTCTCCGGGCTTTCTTT
J gene: TRBJ1-1
clone size: once
D gene: NA
V gene: TRBV12-3/TRBV12-4

CDR3 protein: CASSSIRTGLRSTDEQFF
CDR3 DNA: TGTGCCAGCAGCTCGATCCGGACAGGGCTACGTTCAACGGATGAGCAGTTCTTC
J gene: TRBJ2-1
clone size: NA
D gene: TRBD1
V gene: TRBV28

CDR3 protein: CSERVKNIQYF
CDR3 DNA: TGCAGCGAGAGGGTGAAAAACATTCAGTACTTC
J gene: TRBJ2-4
clone size: NA
D gene: NA
V gene: TRBV29-1

CDR3 protein: CATSDDDSGKTQYF
CDR3 DNA: TGTGCCACCAGTGATGATGATAGCGGGAAGACCCAGTACTTC
J gene: TRBJ2-5
clone size: NA
D gene: TRBD2
V gene: TRBV24-1

CDR3 protein: CSVSITGTRTEAFF
CDR3 DNA: TGCAGCGTTTCTATCACGGGAACGCGTACTGAAGCTTTCTTT
J gene: TRBJ1-1
clone size: NA
D gene: NA
V gene: TRBV29-1

CDR3 protein: CAISEVGVSPSGSSYEQYF
CDR3 DNA: TGTGCCATCAGTGAAGTTGGGGTGAGTCCTAGCGGGAGTTCCTACGAGCAGTACTTC
J gene: TRBJ2-7
clone size: NA
D gene: TRBD2
V gene: TRBV10-3

CDR3 protein: CATSDGGHIPQETQYF
CDR3 DNA: TGTGCCACCAGTGATGGTGGACATATACCTCAAGAGACCCAGTACTTC
J gene: TRBJ2-5
clone size: few
D gene: NA
V gene: TRBV24-1

CDR3 protein: CASGIAGRDEQFF
CDR3 DNA: TGTGCTAGTGGCATAGCGGGAAGGGATGAGCAGTTCTTC
J gene: TRBJ2-1
clone size: NA
D gene: TRBD2
V gene: TRBV12-5

CDR3 protein: CASSPRLAGGHNEQFF
CDR3 DNA: TGCGCCAGCAGCCCCCGCTTAGCGGGAGGTCACAATGAGCAGTTCTTC
J gene: TRBJ2-1
clone size: NA
D gene: TRBD2
V gene: TRBV5-1

CDR3 protein: CASSLPGPPYTEAFF
CDR3 DNA: TGCGCCAGCAGCTTACCGGGACCGCCTTACACTGAAGCTTTCTTT
J gene: TRBJ1-1
clone size: NA
D gene: NA
V gene: TRBV5-1

CDR3 protein: CSYAQPTDTQYF
CDR3 DNA: TGCAGCTATGCCCAGCCCACAGATACGCAGTATTTT
J gene: TRBJ2-3
clone size: once
D gene: NA
V gene: TRBV20-1

CDR3 protein: CASSTNIGVYEQYF
CDR3 DNA: TGTGCCAGCAGTACAAATATAGGGGTTTACGAGCAGTACTTC
J gene: TRBJ2-7
clone size: few
D gene: NA
V gene: TRBV12-3/TRBV12-4

CDR3 protein: CASSAGDRAETQYF
CDR3 DNA: TGTGCCAGCAGTGCCGGGGACAGGGCGGAGACCCAGTACTTC
J gene: TRBJ2-5
clone size: few
D gene: TRBD1
V gene: TRBV28

CDR3 protein: CASSLEGQGIETQYF
CDR3 DNA: TGCGCCAGCAGCTTGGAGGGACAGGGAATCGAGACCCAGTACTTC
J gene: TRBJ2-5
clone size: NA
D gene: TRBD1
V gene: TRBV5-1

CDR3 protein: CASSYTDTTYEQYF
CDR3 DNA: TGTGCCAGCAGTTACACCGACACAACCTACGAGCAGTACTTC
J gene: TRBJ2-7
clone size: NA
D gene: NA
V gene: TRBV6-5

CDR3 protein: CASSQVAGDTTDTQYF
CDR3 DNA: TGCGCCAGCAGCCAAGTGGCAGGGGATACTACAGATACGCAGTATTTT
J gene: TRBJ2-3
clone size: few
D gene: NA
V gene: TRBV4-1

CDR3 protein: CASSVEGGSLFNTGELFF
CDR3 DNA: TGTGCCAGCAGCGTAGAAGGGGGCTCCCTTTTTAACACCGGGGAGCTGTTTTTT
J gene: TRBJ2-2
clone size: NA
D gene: TRBD1
V gene: TRBV9

CDR3 protein: CASSSRGLKETQYF
CDR3 DNA: TGTGCCAGCAGCTCGCGGGGTTTAAAAGAGACCCAGTACTTC
J gene: TRBJ2-5
clone size: NA
D gene: NA
V gene: TRBV5-5

CDR3 protein: CASSHPGVNTGELFF
CDR3 DNA: TGTGCCAGTTCACACCCAGGGGTGAACACCGGGGAGCTGTTTTTT
J gene: TRBJ2-2
clone size: few
D gene: NA
V gene: TRBV25-1

CDR3 protein: CASSLPLAGAYEQFF
CDR3 DNA: TGTGCCAGCAGCTTACCGCTAGCGGGAGCCTATGAGCAGTTCTTC
J gene: TRBJ2-1
clone size: NA
D gene: TRBD2
V gene: TRBV7-2

CDR3 protein: CASSFTGANVLTF
CDR3 DNA: TGTGCCAGCAGTTTCACCGGGGCCAACGTCCTGACTTTC
J gene: TRBJ2-6
clone size: NA
D gene: NA
V gene: TRBV12-3/TRBV12-4

CDR3 protein: CSARVSTSGQETQYF
CDR3 DNA: TGCAGTGCTAGAGTTAGCACTAGCGGGCAAGAGACCCAGTACTTC
J gene: TRBJ2-5
clone size: NA
D gene: TRBD2
V gene: TRBV20-1

CDR3 protein: CASSLGQGDFPNTGELFF
CDR3 DNA: TGTGCCAGCAGCTTGGGACAGGGGGACTTCCCGAACACCGGGGAGCTGTTTTTT
J gene: TRBJ2-2
clone size: NA
D gene: TRBD1
V gene: TRBV7-3

CDR3 protein: CASSLGWRDLYNEQFF
CDR3 DNA: TGTGCCAGCAGCTTGGGATGGAGGGATCTCTACAATGAGCAGTTCTTC
J gene: TRBJ2-1
clone size: few
D gene: NA
V gene: TRBV5-6

CDR3 protein: CSAIVGGRTDTQYF
CDR3 DNA: TGCAGTGCTATTGTGGGAGGGCGCACAGATACGCAGTATTTT
J gene: TRBJ2-3
clone size: few
D gene: TRBD2
V gene: TRBV20-1

CDR3 protein: CASSFTSAPSTDTQYF
CDR3 DNA: TGCGCCAGCAGCTTCACTAGCGCACCTAGCACAGATACGCAGTATTTT
J gene: TRBJ2-3
clone size: NA
D gene: TRBD2
V gene: TRBV5-1

CDR3 protein: CATSDLDRGQETQYF
CDR3 DNA: TGTGCCACCAGTGATCTCGACAGGGGGCAAGAGACCCAGTACTTC
J gene: TRBJ2-5
clone size: NA
D gene: TRBD1
V gene: TRBV24-1

CDR3 protein: CASSGSTGGIGGYTF
CDR3 DNA: TGTGCCAGTAGTGGCTCGACAGGGGGAATCGGCGGCTACACCTTC
J gene: TRBJ1-2
clone size: NA
D gene: TRBD1
V gene: TRBV19

CDR3 protein: CASSPTVGSSPLHF
CDR3 DNA: TGTGCCAGCAGTCCGACAGTTGGGAGTTCACCCCTCCACTTT
J gene: TRBJ1-6
clone size: few
D gene: NA
V gene: TRBV5-5

CDR3 protein: CASSPWDYYNEQFF
CDR3 DNA: TGTGCCAGCAGCCCCTGGGACTACTACAATGAGCAGTTCTTC
J gene: TRBJ2-1
clone size: NA
D gene: TRBD2
V gene: TRBV7-9

CDR3 protein: CSAIRQATEAFF
CDR3 DNA: TGCAGTGCGATCAGACAGGCTACTGAAGCTTTCTTT
J gene: TRBJ1-1
clone size: NA
D gene: NA
V gene: TRBV20-1

CDR3 protein: CASSSNRRVETPYGYTF
CDR3 DNA: TGTGCCAGCAGCTCAAACAGAAGGGTGGAGACTCCCTATGGCTACACCTTC
J gene: TRBJ1-2
clone size: few
D gene: NA
V gene: TRBV7-6

CDR3 protein: CSVAGQGAPGTGELFF
CDR3 DNA: TGCAGCGTGGCCGGACAGGGGGCGCCCGGCACCGGGGAGCTGTTTTTT
J gene: TRBJ2-2
clone size: NA
D gene: TRBD1
V gene: TRBV29-1

CDR3 protein: CASSSDPLAEQETQYF
CDR3 DNA: TGTGCCAGCAGTTCCGACCCACTAGCGGAACAAGAGACCCAGTACTTC
J gene: TRBJ2-5
clone size: NA
D gene: TRBD2
V gene: TRBV27

CDR3 protein: CASSLGLAGRNEQFF
CDR3 DNA: TGTGCCAGCAGTTTGGGACTAGCGGGTCGGAATGAGCAGTTCTTC
J gene: TRBJ2-1
clone size: many
D gene: TRBD2
V gene: TRBV5-1

CDR3 protein: CSASTPKREITYEQYF
CDR3 DNA: TGCAGTGCTTCTACCCCGAAGCGGGAGATAACCTACGAGCAGTACTTC
J gene: TRBJ2-7
clone size: NA
D gene: TRBD2
V gene: TRBV20-1

CDR3 protein: CASSFSGTVSSYEQYF
CDR3 DNA: TGTGCCAGCAGTTTTTCGGGGACGGTTAGCTCCTACGAGCAGTACTTC
J gene: TRBJ2-7
clone size: NA
D gene: NA
V gene: TRBV27

CDR3 protein: CASSLRTGLRETQYF
CDR3 DNA: TGTGCCAGCAGCTTGAGGACAGGGCTGAGGGAGACCCAGTACTTC
J gene: TRBJ2-5
clone size: NA
D gene: TRBD1
V gene: TRBV7-6

CDR3 protein: CASSYSRVTNEQFF
CDR3 DNA: TGTGCCAGCAGTTACTCGAGGGTGACCAATGAGCAGTTCTTC
J gene: TRBJ2-1
clone size: NA
D gene: NA
V gene: TRBV6-5

CDR3 protein: CSASLLDRNEKLFF
CDR3 DNA: TGCAGTGCTAGTCTACTGGACAGGAATGAAAAACTGTTTTTT
J gene: TRBJ1-4
clone size: NA
D gene: TRBD1
V gene: TRBV20-1

CDR3 protein: CASSLVGRETQYF
CDR3 DNA: TGTGCCAGCAGTTTAGTAGGGCGAGAGACCCAGTACTTC
J gene: TRBJ2-5
clone size: many
D gene: NA
V gene: TRBV5-1

CDR3 protein: CASSLNSAGMPNEQFF
CDR3 DNA: TGCGCCAGCAGCTTAAATTCGGCAGGGATGCCCAATGAGCAGTTCTTC
J gene: TRBJ2-1
clone size: few
D gene: NA
V gene: TRBV5-1